A single sample gave rise to the 5 T cell receptor beta chains below, sequenced in a study of T cells in Graves' hyperthyroidism and ophthalmopathy. Researchers amplified the TCR beta CDR3 regions from RNA transcripts. HTBI primers drove first-round RT-PCR of the TCR CDR3. TCRdb reprocessed the multiplex PCR reads with MiXCR, giving one entry per CDR3 protein. The repertoire holds under 350,000 distinct CDR3 sequences, about 15% seen once, with around 58% in the top ten. The sample comprised blood. The receptor set was obtained from a woman in her sixties with Graves' ophthalmopathy.

This clonotype was seen repeatedly, ten times or more. The V call is TRBV6-5, the J call TRBJ2-1; 10 bases line up with TRBD2. The CDR3 covers 16 residues. From germline, CDR1 is MNHEY and CDR2 SVGAGI. J lost 4 bases, V lost 1 base, and 4 bases had no gene match. CDR3 sequence (DNA): TGTGCCAGCAGTTACTTCGGACTAGCGGATTACAATGAGCAGTTCTTC. Protein sequence: CASSYFGLADYNEQFF.

This clonotype was seen at least ten times. The chain employs TRBV28 and TRBJ2-4, with a possible D match to TRBD2 (6 bases). Per the germline V gene, CDR1 is MDHEN and CDR2 is SYDVKM. This CDR3 spans 18 amino acids. The V end lost 6 bases, the J end lost 0 bases, and 21 bases lay between the germline ends. The CDR3 bases are TGTGCCAGCAGACGGGGGTCCCGACCCCTCCTAGCCAAAAACATTCAGTACTTC. This sequence encodes CASRRGSRPLLAKNIQYF.

This clonotype has ten or more counts. The chain recombines TRBV7-7 with TRBJ2-2; no reliable D call. This CDR3 has 14 amino acids. Per the germline V gene, CDR1 is SSHAT and CDR2 is FNYEAQ (reference sequence). CDR3 sequence reads: CASSEQLNTGELFF. DNA for the CDR3: TGTGCTAGCTCGGAGCAGTTGAACACCGGGGAGCTGTTTTTT. Full variable domain (rest looked up from reference TRBV7-7 and TRBJ2-2): GAGVSQSPRYKVTKRGQDVTLRCDPISSHATLYWYQQALGQGPEFLTYFNYEAQPDKSGLPSDRFSAERPEGSISTLTIQRTEQRDSAMYRCASSEQLNTGELFFGEGSRLTVL.

This clonotype was observed at least ten times. The V gene is TRBV4-3, the J gene TRBJ2-1; D call uncertain. The CDR3 is 13 residues long. Germline V gives CDR1 LGHNA, CDR2 YSLEER. The ends were cut back, 4 bases at V and 8 bases at J, with 12 bases in the middle. This chain's CDR3 is CASSPDILDEQFF. Written as DNA, the CDR3 is TGCGCCAGCAGCCCTGACATTTTAGATGAGCAGTTCTTC.

The chain uses TRBV5-1 and TRBJ2-3, with 11 bases that match TRBD2. The CDR3 is 18 amino acids. The trim removed 3 bases at V and 2 bases at J, leaving 11 bases unmatched. The germline CDR1 and CDR2 sequences are SGHRS and YFSETQ. The CDR3 bases are TGCGCCAGCAGCTCGGGGGGGCTAGCGGGAGGAATCACAGATACGCAGTATTTT. This translates into CASSSGGLAGGITDTQYF.